This entry features one T cell receptor (beta chain) sequence. This entry is derived from a study of shared clonotypes between healthy human individuals. It was at deep level that the assay was run. Genomic DNA of every subset was divided equally among multiple immunoSEQ plates. As handled by the study authors: In the immunoSEQ data, sequences were junction-only and lacked quality scores, so filtering differed. The repertoire was sequenced with immunoSEQ multiplex PCR; TCRdb's copy has only in-frame clones and lacks some. V, J and clone size are taken as reported in that table, and D and trimming were inferred from the DNA itself. The sample includes under 1,900,000 clones, approximately 98.5% of them seen just once. The receptor's source is a young man in good health. Sequenced input: naive CD4+ T cells sorted from blood. As for subset: CD45RA+ positively selected.

The CDR3 region has the DNA TGTGCCAGCAGCGCGCAGGGACTAGCGGGGACGAACACCGGGGAGCTGTTTTTT. Translating it yields CASSAQGLAGTNTGELFF. The chain carries TRBV9 and TRBJ2-2, with 13 positions matching TRBD2. CDR3 length equals 18 residues. Unmatched junction bases numbered 5, after V lost 3 bases and J lost 0 bases. Germline values: CDR1 SGDLS, CDR2 YYNGEE. The variable domain in full, completed from reference TRBV9 and TRBJ2-2, reads DSGVTQTPKHLITATGQRVTLRCSPRSGDLSVYWYQQSLDQGLQFLIQYYNGEERAKGNILERFSAQQFPDLHSELNLSSLELGDSALYFCASSAQGLAGTNTGELFFGEGSRLTVL.